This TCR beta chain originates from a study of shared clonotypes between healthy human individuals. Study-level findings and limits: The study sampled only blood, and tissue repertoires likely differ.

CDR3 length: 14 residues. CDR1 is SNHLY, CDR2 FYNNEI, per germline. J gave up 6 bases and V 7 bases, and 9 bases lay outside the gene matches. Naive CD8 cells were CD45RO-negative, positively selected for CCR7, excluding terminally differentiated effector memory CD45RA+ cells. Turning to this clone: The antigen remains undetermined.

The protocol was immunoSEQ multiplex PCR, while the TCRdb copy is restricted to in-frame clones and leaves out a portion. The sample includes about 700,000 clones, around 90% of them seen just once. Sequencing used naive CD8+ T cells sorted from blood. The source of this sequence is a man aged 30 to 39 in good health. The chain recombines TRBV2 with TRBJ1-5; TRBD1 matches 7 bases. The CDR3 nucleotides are TGTGCCAGCAAAGACAGGGACGGGCTTCAGCCCCAGCATTTT. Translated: CASKDRDGLQPQHF.